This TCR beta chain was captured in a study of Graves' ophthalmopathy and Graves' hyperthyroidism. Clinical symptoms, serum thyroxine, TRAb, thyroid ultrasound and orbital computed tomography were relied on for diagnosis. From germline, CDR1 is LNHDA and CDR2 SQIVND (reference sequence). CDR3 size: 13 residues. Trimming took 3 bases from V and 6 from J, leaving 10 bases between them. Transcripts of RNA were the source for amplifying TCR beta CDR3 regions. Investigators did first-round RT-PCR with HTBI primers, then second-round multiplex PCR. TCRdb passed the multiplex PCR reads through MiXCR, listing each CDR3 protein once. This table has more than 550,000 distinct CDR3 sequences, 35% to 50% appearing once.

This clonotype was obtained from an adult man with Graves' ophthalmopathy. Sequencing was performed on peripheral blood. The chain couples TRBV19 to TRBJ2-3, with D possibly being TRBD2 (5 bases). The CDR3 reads CASSIGRRDTQYF. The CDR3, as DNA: TGTGCCAGTAGTATCGGCAGGAGGGATACGCAGTATTTT.